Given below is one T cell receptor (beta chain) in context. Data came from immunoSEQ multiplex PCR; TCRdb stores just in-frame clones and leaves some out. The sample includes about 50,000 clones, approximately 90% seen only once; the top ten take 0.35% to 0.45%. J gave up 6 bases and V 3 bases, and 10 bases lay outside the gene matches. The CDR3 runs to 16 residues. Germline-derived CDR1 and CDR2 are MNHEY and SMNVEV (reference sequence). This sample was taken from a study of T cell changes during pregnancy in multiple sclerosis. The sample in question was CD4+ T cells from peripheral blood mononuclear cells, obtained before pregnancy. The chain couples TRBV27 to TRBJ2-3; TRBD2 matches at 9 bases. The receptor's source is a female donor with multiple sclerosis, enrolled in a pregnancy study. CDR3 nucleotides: TGTGCCAGCAGTTTCCTTTTAGCGGGAGTCCCGGATACGCAGTATTTT. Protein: CASSFLLAGVPDTQYF.